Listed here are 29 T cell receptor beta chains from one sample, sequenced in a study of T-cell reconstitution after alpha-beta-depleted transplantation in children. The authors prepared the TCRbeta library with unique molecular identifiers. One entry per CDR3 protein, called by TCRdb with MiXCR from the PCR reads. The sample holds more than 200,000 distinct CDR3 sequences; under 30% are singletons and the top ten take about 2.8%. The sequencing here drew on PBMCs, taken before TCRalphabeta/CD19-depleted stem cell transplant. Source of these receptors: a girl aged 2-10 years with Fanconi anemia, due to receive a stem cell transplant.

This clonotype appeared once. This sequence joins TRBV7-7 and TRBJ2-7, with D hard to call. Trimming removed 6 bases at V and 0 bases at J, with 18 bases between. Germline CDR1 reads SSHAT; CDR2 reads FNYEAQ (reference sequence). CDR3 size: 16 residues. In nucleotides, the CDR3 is TGTGCCAGCAGTCCATGGCCCCAAGGGTCCTCCTACGAGCAGTACTTC. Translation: CASSPWPQGSSYEQYF.

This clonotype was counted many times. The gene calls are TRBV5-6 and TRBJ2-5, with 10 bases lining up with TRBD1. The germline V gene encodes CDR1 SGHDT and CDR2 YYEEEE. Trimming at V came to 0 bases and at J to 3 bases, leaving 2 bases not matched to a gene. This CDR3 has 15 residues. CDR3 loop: CASSLVTGGEETQYF. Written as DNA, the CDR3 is TGTGCCAGCAGCTTGGTGACAGGGGGCGAAGAGACCCAGTACTTC.

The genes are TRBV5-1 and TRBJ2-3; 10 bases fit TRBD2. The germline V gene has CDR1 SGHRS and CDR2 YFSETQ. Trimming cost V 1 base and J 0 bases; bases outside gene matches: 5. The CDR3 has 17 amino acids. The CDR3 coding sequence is TGCGCCAGCAGCTTGAAGCGGGAGGGCCGCAGCACAGATACGCAGTATTTT. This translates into CASSLKREGRSTDTQYF.

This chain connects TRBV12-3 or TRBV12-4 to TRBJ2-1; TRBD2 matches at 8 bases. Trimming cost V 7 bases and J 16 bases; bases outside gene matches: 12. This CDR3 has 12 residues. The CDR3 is CASNPSGGPCFF. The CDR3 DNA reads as TGTGCCAGCAATCCCTCGGGGGGGCCATGCTTCTTC.

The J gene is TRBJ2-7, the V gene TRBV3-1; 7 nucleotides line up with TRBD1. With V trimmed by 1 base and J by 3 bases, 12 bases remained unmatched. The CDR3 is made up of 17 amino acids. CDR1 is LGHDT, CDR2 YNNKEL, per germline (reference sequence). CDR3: CASSQGPRTGLGYEQYF. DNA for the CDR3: TGTGCCAGCAGCCAAGGACCAAGGACAGGTTTGGGCTACGAGCAGTACTTC.

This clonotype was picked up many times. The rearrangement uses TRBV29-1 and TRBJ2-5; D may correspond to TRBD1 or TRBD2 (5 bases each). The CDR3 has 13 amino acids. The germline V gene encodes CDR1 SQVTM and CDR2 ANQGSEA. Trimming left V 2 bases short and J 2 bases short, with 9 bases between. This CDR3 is CSVEWGTQETQYF. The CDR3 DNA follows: TGCAGCGTTGAATGGGGGACGCAAGAGACCCAGTACTTC.

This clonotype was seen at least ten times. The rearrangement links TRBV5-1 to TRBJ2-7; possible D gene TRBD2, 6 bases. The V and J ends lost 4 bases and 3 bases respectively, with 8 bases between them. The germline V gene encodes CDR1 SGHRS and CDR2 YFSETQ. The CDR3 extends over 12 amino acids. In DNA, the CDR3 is TGCGCCAGCAGCCGACTAGGCTACGAGCAGTACTTC. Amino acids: CASSRLGYEQYF. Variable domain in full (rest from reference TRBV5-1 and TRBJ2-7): KAGVTQTPRYLIKTRGQQVTLSCSPISGHRSVSWYQQTPGQGLQFLFEYFSETQRNKGNFPGRFSGRQFSNSRSEMNVSTLELGDSALYLCASSRLGYEQYFGPGTRLTVT.

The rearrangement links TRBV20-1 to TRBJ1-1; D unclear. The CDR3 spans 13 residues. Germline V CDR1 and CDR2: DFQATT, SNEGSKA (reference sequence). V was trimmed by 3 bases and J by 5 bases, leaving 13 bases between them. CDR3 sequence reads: CSASMGMVTEAFF. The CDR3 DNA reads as TGCAGTGCTAGTATGGGGATGGTGACTGAAGCTTTCTTT.

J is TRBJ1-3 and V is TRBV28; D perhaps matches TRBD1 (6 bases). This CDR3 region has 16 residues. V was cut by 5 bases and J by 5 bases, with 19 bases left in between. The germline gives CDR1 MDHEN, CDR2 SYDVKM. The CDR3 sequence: CASSLGTDRLRNTIYF. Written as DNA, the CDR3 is TGTGCCAGCAGTCTGGGGACGGACAGACTGAGAAACACCATATATTTT.

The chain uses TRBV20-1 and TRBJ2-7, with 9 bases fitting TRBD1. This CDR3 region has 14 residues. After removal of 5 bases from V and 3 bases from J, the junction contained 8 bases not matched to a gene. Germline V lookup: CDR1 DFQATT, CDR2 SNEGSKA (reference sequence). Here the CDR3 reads CSARPGTGNYEQYF. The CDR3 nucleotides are TGCAGTGCTCGTCCCGGGACAGGGAACTACGAGCAGTACTTC.

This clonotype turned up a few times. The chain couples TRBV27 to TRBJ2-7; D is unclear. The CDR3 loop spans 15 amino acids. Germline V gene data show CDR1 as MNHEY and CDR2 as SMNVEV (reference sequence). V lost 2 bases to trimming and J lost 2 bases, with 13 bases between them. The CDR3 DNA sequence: TGTGCCAGCAGTTTAGTAGCTGATCCCGCCTACGAGCAGTACTTC. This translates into CASSLVADPAYEQYF.

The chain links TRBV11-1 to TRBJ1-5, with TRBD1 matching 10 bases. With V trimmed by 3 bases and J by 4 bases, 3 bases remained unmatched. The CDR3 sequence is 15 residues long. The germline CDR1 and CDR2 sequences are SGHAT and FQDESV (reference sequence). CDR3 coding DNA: TGTGCCAGCAGCTTGGGGGACAGGGGAAATCAGCCCCAGCATTTT. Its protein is CASSLGDRGNQPQHF. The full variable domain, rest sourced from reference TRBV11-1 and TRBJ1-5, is EAEVAQSPRYKITEKSQAVAFWCDPISGHATLYWYRQILGQGPELLVQFQDESVVDDSQLPKDRFSAERLKGVDSTLKIQPAELGDSAMYLCASSLGDRGNQPQHFGDGTRLSIL.

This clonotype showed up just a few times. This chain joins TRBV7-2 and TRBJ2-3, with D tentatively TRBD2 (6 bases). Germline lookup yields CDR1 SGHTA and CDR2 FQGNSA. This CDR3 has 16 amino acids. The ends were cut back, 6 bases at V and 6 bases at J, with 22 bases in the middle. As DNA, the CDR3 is TGTGCCAGCAGGGGGATAATCGGGAGACGAGGCGATACGCAGTATTTT. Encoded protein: CASRGIIGRRGDTQYF.

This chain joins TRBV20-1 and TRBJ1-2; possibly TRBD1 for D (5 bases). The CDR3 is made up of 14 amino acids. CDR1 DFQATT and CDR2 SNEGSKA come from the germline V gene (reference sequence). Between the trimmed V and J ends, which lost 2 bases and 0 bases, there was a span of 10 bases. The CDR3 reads CSARLNRPNYGYTF. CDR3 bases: TGCAGTGCTAGACTAAACAGGCCTAACTATGGCTACACCTTC.

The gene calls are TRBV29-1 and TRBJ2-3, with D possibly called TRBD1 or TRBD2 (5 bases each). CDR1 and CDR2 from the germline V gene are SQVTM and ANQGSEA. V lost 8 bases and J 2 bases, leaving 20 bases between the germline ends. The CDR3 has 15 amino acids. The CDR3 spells CSTRREQGVTDTQYF. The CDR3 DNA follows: TGCAGCACGAGAAGGGAGCAGGGCGTCACAGATACGCAGTATTTT.

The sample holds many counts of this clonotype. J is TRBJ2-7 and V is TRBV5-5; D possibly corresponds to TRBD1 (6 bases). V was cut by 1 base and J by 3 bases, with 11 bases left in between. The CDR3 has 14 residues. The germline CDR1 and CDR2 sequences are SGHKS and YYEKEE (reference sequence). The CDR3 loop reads CASSLQPRGYEQYF. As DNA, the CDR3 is TGTGCCAGCAGCTTGCAACCCAGGGGCTACGAGCAGTACTTC.

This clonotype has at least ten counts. Here the CDR3 DNA reads TGCAGTGCTACCGGGACAGAGAGCACAGATACGCAGTATTTT. Amino acids: CSATGTESTDTQYF. This rearrangement joins TRBV20-1 to TRBJ2-3; TRBD1 aligns across 7 bases. Germline values: CDR1 DFQATT, CDR2 SNEGSKA (reference sequence). This CDR3 has 14 residues. Trimming took 4 bases from V and 0 from J; bases not matched to a gene: 4.

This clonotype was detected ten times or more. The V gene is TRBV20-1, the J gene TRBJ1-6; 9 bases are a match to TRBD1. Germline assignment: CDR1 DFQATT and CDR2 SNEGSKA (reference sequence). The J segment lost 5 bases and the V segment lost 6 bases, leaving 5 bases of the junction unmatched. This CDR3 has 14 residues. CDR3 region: CSARQGENNSPLHF. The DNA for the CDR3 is TGCAGTGCCCGACAGGGGGAGAATAATTCACCCCTCCACTTT.

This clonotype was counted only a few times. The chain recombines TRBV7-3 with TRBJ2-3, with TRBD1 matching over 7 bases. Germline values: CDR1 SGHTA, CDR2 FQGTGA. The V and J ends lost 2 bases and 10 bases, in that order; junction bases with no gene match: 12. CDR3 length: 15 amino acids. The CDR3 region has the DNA TGTGCCAGCAGCTTACGAGGGGGCGGAGGTATAGCGCAGTATTTT. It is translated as CASSLRGGGGIAQYF.

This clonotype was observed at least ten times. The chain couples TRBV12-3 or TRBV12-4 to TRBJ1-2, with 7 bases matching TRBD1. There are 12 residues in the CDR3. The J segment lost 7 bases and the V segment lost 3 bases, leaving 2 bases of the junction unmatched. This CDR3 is CASSFTGAGYTF. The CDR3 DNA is TGTGCCAGCAGTTTTACAGGGGCTGGCTACACCTTC.

The CDR3 DNA follows: TGTGCCAGCAGCCCGCACTGGGCAGGATTCTCCTACGAGCAGTACTTC. This gives the protein CASSPHWAGFSYEQYF. The gene calls are TRBV16 and TRBJ2-7, with D hard to call. Trimming removed 4 bases from V and 0 bases from J, with 16 bases in between. Germline loops: CDR1 KGHSY, CDR2 FQNENV. The CDR3 runs to 16 residues.

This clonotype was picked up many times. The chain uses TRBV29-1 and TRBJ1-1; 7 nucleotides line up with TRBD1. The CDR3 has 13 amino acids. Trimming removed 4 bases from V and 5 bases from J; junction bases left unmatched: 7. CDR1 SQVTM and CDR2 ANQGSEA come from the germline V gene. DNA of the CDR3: TGCAGCGTTGCCAGACAGGGATTAACTGAAGCTTTCTTT. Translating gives CSVARQGLTEAFF.

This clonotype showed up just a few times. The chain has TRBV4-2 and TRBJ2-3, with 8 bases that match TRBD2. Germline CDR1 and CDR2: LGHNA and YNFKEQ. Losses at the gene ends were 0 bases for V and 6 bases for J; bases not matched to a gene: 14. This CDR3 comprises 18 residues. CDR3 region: CASSQDQGRTSLFDTQYF. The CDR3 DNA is TGTGCCAGCAGCCAAGATCAAGGTCGGACTAGCCTCTTTGATACGCAGTATTTT.

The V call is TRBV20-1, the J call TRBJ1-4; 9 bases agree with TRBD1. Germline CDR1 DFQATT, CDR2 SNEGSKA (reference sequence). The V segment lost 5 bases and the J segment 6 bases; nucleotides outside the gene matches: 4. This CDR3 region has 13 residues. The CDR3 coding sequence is TGCAGTGCTCCAAACAGGGGGCATGAAAAACTGTTTTTT. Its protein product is CSAPNRGHEKLFF.

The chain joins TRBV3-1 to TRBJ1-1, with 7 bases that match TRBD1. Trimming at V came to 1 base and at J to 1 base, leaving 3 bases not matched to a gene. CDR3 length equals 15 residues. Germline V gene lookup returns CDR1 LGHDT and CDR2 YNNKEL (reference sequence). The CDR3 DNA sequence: TGTGCCAGCAGCCAAGTCGGGACAGCGAACACTGAAGCTTTCTTT. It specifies CASSQVGTANTEAFF.

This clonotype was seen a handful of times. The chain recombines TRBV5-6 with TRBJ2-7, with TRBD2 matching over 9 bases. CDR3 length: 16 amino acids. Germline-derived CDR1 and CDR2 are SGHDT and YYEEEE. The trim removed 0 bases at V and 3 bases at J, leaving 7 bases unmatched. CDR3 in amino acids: CASSLAPAGGVYEQYF. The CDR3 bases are TGTGCCAGCAGCTTGGCCCCCGCGGGAGGGGTCTACGAGCAGTACTTC.

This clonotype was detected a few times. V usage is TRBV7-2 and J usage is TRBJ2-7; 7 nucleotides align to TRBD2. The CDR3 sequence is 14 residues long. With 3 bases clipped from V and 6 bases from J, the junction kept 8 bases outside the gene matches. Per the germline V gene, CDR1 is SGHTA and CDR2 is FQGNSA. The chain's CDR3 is CASSFGGGGLEQYF. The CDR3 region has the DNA TGTGCCAGCAGCTTTGGCGGGGGAGGGCTCGAGCAGTACTTC.

CDR3 in amino acids: CASRFLANSYNEQFF. The CDR3 nucleotides are TGTGCCAGCAGATTTCTAGCGAATAGCTACAATGAGCAGTTCTTC. The V gene is TRBV6-2 or TRBV6-3, the J gene TRBJ2-1; D possibly corresponds to TRBD2 (6 bases). This CDR3 has 15 residues. Germline V lookup: CDR1 MNHEY, CDR2 SVGEGT. Trimming left V 6 bases short and J 3 bases short, with 15 bases between.

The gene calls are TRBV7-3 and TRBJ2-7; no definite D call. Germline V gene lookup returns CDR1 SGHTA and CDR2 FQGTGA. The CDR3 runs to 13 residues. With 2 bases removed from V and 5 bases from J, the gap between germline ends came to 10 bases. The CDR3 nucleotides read TGTGCCAGCAGCTTAGGGTCCAAGGACGAGCAGTACTTC. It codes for CASSLGSKDEQYF.